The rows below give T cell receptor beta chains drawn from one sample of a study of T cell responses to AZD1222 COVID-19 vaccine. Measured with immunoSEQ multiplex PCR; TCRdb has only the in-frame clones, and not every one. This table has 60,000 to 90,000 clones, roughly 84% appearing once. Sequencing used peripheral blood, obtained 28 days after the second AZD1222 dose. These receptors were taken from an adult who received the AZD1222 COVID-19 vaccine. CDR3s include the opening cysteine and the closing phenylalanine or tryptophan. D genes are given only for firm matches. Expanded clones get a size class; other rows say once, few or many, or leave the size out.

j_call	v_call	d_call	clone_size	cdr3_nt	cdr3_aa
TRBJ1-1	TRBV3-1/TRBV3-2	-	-	TGTGCCAGCAGCCAAGAGAAGTGGTCTGAAGCTTTCTTT	CASSQEKWSEAFF
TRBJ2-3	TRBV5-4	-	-	TGTGCCAGCCGCCCTATGGGGGGAAACACAGATACGCAGTATTTT	CASRPMGGNTDTQYF
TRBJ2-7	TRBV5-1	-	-	TGCGCCAGCAGCGTAGGACAGCAATACGAGCAGTACTTC	CASSVGQQYEQYF
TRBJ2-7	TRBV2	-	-	TGTGCCAGCAGTGGAGACCAATCCTACGAGCAGTACTTC	CASSGDQSYEQYF
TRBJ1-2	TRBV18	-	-	TGTGCCAGCTCACCGGGGCCCAAGCCTCACTATGGCTACACCTTC	CASSPGPKPHYGYTF
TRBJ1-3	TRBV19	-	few	TGTGCCAGTAGTATAGCGGGCGTCTCTGGAAACACCATATATTTT	CASSIAGVSGNTIYF
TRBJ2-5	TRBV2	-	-	TGTGCCAGCAAGTGGGGGGCCGGAGAGACCCAGTACTTC	CASKWGAGETQYF
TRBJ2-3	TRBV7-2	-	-	TGTGCCAGCAGCCGGTCCTCAGATACGCAGTATTTT	CASSRSSDTQYF
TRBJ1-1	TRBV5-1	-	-	TGCGCCAGCAGTAATTCAGGGACCACTGAAGCTTTCTTT	CASSNSGTTEAFF
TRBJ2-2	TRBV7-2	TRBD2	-	TGTGCCAGCCGTATTGTGGCGGGGGGTATCGGGGAGCTGTTTTTT	CASRIVAGGIGELFF
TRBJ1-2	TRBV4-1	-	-	TGCGCCAGCAGCCAAGATCAAGAGGGCTTATATGGCTACACCTTC	CASSQDQEGLYGYTF
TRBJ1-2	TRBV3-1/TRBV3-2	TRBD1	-	TGTGCCAGCAGCCAAGGCATGCCGCGGACAGGGGTGTATGGCTACACCTTC	CASSQGMPRTGVYGYTF
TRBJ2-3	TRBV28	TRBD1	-	TGTGCCATCAGACAGGGGATTAGCACAGATACGCAGTATTTT	CAIRQGISTDTQYF
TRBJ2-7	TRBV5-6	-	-	TGTGCCAGCAGCTTGGGCACTGTTTTGTTCTACGAGCAGTACTTC	CASSLGTVLFYEQYF
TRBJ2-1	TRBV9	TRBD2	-	TGTGCCAGCAGCCGGCTACCTAGCGGGGACAATGAGCAGTTCTTC	CASSRLPSGDNEQFF
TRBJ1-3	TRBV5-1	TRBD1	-	TGCGCCAGCAGCTCCACAGGGGTGGATGGAAACACCATATATTTT	CASSSTGVDGNTIYF
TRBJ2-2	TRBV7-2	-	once	TGTGCCAGCAGCTCGGACGGATCTATTCTGGGGGAGCTGTTTTTT	CASSSDGSILGELFF
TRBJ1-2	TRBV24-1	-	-	TGTGCCACCAGTGAACCCAGAGGCGCTTTTGGGGGCTATGGCTACACCTTC	CATSEPRGAFGGYGYTF
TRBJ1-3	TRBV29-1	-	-	TGCAGCGTTGAAACCCGAAACACCATATATTTT	CSVETRNTIYF
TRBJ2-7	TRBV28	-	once	TGTGCCAGCAGTCCGGACAGCTACGAGCAGTACTTC	CASSPDSYEQYF
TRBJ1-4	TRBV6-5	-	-	TGTGCCAGCAGTTACTCTGGGGAAAAACTGTTTTTT	CASSYSGEKLFF
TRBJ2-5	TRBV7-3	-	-	TGTGCCAGCAGCTTAAGGGCCGACGGAACAGAGACCCAGTACTTC	CASSLRADGTETQYF
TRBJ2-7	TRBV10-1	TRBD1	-	TGCGCCAGCAGTGATCCTGTGACAGGGGGCTACGAGCAGTACTTC	CASSDPVTGGYEQYF
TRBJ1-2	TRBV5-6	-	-	TGTGCCAGCAGCCCAGGGAACTATGGCTACACCTTC	CASSPGNYGYTF
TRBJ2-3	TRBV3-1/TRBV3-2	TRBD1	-	TGTGCCAGCAGAACAGCAGGACAGGGTGGGAGAGGCACGCAGTATTTT	CASRTAGQGGRGTQYF
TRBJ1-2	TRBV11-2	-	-	TGTGCCAGCAGCCCCGGACGGGAGCTCTATGGCTACACCTTC	CASSPGRELYGYTF
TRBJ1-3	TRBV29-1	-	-	TGTCGACCGAGCTGTTGGTCTGGAAACACCATATATTTT	CRPSCWSGNTIYF
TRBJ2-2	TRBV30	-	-	TGTGCCTGGAGTACACTGAACGCGAACACCGGGGAGCTGTTTTTT	CAWSTLNANTGELFF
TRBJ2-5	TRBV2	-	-	TGTGCCAGCAGCCCCGACAGCAGAGAGACCCAGTACTTC	CASSPDSRETQYF